The text below deals with one TCR beta chain. Produced via immunoSEQ multiplex PCR; TCRdb's table is partial and in-frame only. The sample holds about 120,000 clones; approximately 92% are singletons and the top ten take more than 13%. The data derive from a study of T cell responses to AZD1222 COVID-19 vaccine. CDR3 length equals 14 residues. V was clipped by 2 bases and J by 2 bases, with 10 bases between them. The germline CDR1 and CDR2 sequences are LNHDA and SQIVND (reference sequence). The starting material was peripheral blood, obtained on day 0 of AZD1222 vaccination. The receptor was isolated from an adult in good health. The J gene is TRBJ2-7, the V gene TRBV19; unclear D gene. CDR3 protein: CASSISLTTYEQYF. The CDR3 DNA follows: TGTGCCAGTAGTATAAGTTTGACCACCTACGAGCAGTACTTC.